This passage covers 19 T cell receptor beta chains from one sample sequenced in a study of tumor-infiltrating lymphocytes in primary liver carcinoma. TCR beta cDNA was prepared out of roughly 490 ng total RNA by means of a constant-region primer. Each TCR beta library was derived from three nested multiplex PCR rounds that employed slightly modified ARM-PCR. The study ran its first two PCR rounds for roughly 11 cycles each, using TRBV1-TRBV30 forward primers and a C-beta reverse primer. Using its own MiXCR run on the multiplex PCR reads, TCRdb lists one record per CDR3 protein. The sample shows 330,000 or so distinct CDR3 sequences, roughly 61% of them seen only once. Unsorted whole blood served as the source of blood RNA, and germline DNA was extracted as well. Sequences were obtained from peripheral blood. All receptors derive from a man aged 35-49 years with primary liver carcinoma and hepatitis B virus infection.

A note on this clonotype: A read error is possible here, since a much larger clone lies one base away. CDR3 nucleotides: TGTGCCATCAGCCAATCCCCCACAGATGCGCAGTATTTT. Amino acids: CAISQSPTDAQYF. V and J are TRBV11-1 and TRBJ2-3; D uncertain. CDR1 is SGHAT, CDR2 FQDESV, per germline (reference sequence). CDR3 size: 13 residues.

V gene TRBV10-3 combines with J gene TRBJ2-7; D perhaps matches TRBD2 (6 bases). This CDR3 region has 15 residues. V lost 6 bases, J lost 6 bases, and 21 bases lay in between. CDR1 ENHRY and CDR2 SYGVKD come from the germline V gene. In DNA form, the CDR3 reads TGTGCCATCAGGGACCCCCGGGGAGGAAACGGCGAGCAGTACTTC. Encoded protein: CAIRDPRGGNGEQYF.

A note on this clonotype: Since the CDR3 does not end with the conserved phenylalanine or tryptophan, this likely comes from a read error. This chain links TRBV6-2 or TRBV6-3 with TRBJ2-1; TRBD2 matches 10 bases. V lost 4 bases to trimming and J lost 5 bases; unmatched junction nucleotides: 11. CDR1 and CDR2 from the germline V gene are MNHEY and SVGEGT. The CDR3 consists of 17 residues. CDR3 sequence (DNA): TGTGCCAGCAGTTCTCCCCCTCGGACTAGCGGAAACAATGAGCAGTTCTTA. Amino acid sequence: CASSSPPRTSGNNEQFL.

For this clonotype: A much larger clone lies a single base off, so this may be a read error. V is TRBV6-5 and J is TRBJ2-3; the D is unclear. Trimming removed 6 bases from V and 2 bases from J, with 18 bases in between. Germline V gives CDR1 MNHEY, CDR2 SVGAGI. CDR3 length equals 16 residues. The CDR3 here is CASRSPNGRFTDTQYF. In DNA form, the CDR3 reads TGTGCCAGCAGGTCCCCCAATGGTAGATTCACAGATACGCAGTATTTT.

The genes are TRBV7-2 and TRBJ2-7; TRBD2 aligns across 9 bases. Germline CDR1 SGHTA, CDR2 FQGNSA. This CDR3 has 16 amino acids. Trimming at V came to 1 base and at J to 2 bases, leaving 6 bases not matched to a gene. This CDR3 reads CASSLVGGRVTYEQYF. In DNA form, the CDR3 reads TGTGCCAGCAGCTTAGTAGGCGGGAGGGTAACCTACGAGCAGTACTTC.

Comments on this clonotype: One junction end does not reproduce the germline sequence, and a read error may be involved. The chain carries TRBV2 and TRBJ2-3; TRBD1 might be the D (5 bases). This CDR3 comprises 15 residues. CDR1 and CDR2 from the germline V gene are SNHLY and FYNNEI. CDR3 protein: CASNEVVGAGDTQYF. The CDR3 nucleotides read TGTGCCAGCAATGAAGTGGTAGGGGCTGGGGATACGCAGTATTTT.

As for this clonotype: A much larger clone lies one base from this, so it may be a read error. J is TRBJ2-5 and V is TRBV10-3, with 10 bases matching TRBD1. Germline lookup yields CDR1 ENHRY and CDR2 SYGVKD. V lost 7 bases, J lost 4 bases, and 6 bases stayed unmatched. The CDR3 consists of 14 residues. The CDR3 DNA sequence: TGTGCCATCACTTGGACAGGGGGACGAGAGACCCAGTACTTC. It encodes CAITWTGGRETQYF.

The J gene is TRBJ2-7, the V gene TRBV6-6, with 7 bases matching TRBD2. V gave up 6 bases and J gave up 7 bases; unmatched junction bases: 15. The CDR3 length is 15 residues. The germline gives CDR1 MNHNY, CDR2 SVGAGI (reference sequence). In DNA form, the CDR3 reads TGTGCCAGCAGCTATACACGGGACGTGGGGGGGGAGCAGTACTTC. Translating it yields CASSYTRDVGGEQYF.

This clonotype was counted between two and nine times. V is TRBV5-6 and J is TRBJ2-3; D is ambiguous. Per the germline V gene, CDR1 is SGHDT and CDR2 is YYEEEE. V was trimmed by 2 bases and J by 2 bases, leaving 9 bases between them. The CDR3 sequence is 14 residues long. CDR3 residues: CASSFRAPTDTQYF. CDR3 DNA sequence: TGTGCCAGCAGCTTTAGGGCACCCACAGATACGCAGTATTTT.

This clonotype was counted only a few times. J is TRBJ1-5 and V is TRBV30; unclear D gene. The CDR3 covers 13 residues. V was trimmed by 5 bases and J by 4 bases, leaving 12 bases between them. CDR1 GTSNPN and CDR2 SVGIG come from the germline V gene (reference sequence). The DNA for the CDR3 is TGTGCCTGGGCCGAAGCTGCGAATCAGCCCCAGCATTTT. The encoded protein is CAWAEAANQPQHF.

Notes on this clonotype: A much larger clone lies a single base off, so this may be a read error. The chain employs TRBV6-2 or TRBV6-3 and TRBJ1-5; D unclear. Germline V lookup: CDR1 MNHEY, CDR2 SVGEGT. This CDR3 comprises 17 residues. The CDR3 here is CVSSYSRTAGSNQPQHF. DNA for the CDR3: TGTGTCAGCAGTTACTCCCGGACGGCGGGGAGCAATCAGCCCCAGCATTTT.

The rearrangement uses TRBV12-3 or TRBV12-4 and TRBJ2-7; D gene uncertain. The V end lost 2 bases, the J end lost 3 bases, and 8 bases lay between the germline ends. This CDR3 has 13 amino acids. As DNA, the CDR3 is TGTGCCAGCAGTTTACGATTGGTCTACGAGCAGTACTTC. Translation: CASSLRLVYEQYF.

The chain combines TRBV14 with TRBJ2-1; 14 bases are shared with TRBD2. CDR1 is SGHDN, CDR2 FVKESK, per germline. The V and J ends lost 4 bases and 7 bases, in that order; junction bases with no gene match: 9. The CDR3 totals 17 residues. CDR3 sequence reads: CASSPITGTSGSNEQFF. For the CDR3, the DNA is TGTGCCAGCAGCCCTATTACCGGGACTAGCGGGAGTAATGAGCAGTTCTTC.

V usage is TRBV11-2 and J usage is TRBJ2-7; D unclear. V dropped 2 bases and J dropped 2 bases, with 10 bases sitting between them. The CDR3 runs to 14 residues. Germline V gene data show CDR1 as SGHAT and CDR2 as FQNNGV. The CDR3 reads CASSLMEETYEQYF. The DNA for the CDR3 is TGTGCCAGCAGCTTAATGGAAGAAACCTACGAGCAGTACTTC. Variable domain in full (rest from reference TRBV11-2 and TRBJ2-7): EAGVAQSPRYKIIEKRQSVAFWCNPISGHATLYWYQQILGQGPKLLIQFQNNGVVDDSQLPKDRFSAERLKGVDSTLKIQPAKLEDSAVYLCASSLMEETYEQYFGPGTRLTVT.

The CDR3 sequence is CARSPRTGLREQYF. In DNA, the CDR3 is TGTGCCAGGAGCCCCAGGACAGGGCTGAGGGAGCAGTACTTC. V usage is TRBV11-2 and J usage is TRBJ2-7; 8 bases are shared with TRBD1. Looked up from germline, CDR1 is SGHAT and CDR2 is FQNNGV. The CDR3 loop spans 14 amino acids. J gave up 7 bases and V 9 bases, and 14 bases lay outside the gene matches.

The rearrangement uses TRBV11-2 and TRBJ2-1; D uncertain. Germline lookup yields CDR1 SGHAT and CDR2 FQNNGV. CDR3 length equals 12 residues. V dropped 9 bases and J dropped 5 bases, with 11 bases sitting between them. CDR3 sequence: CASNLVHNEQFF. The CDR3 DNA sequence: TGTGCCAGTAACTTAGTGCACAATGAGCAGTTCTTC.

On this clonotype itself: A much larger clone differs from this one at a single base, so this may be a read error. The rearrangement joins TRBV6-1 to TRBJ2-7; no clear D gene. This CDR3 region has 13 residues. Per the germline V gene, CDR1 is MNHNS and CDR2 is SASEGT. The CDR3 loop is CAISEGRVFEQYF. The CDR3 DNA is TGTGCCATCAGTGAAGGAAGGGTATTCGAGCAGTACTTC.

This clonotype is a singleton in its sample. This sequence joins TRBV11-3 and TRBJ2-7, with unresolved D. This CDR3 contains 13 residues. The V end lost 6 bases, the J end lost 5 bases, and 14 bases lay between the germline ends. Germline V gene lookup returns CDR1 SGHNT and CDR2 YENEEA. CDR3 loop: CASSSLHLNEQYF. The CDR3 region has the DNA TGTGCCAGCAGTTCCTTACATCTCAACGAGCAGTACTTC.

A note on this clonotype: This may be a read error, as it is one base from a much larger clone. In DNA, the CDR3 is TGTGCCACCAGAGGGACTAGCGGGAGTGAATGGTACCAAGAGGCCCAGTACTTC. It translates to CATRGTSGSEWYQEAQYF. The V and J genes are TRBV6-6 and TRBJ2-5; 14 nucleotides align to TRBD2. Germline V gene lookup returns CDR1 MNHNY and CDR2 SVGAGI (reference sequence). The CDR3 consists of 18 residues.